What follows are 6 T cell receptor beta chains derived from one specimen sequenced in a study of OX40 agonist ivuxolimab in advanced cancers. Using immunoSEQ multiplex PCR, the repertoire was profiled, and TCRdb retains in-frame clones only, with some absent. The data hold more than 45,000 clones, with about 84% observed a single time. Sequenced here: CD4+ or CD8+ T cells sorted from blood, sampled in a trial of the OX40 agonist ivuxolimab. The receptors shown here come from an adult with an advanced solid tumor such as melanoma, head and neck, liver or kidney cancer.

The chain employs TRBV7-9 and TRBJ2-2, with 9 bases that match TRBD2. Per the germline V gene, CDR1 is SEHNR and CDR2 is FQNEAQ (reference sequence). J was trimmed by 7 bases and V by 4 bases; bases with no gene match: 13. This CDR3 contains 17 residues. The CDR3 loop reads CASSSPGAGGRGGELFF. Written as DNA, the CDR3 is TGTGCCAGCAGCTCGCCCGGAGCGGGGGGCCGGGGCGGGGAGCTGTTTTTT.

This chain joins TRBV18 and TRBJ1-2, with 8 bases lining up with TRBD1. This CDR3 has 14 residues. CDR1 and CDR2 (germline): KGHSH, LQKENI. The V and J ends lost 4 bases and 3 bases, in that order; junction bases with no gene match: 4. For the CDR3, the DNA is TGTGCCAGCTCACTTGGGACAGGCGACTATGGCTACACCTTC. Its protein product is CASSLGTGDYGYTF.

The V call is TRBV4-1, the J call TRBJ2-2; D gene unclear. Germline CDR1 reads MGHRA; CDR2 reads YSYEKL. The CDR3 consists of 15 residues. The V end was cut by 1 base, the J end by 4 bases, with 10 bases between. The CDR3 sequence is CASSQGAASTGELFF. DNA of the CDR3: TGCGCCAGCAGCCAAGGCGCAGCCAGCACCGGGGAGCTGTTTTTT.

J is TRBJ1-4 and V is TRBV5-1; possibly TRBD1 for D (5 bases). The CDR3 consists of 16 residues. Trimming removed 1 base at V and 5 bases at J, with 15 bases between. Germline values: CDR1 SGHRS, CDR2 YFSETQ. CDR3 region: CASSLWVTGSNEKLFF. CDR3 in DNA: TGCGCCAGCAGCTTGTGGGTCACAGGATCGAATGAAAAACTGTTTTTT.

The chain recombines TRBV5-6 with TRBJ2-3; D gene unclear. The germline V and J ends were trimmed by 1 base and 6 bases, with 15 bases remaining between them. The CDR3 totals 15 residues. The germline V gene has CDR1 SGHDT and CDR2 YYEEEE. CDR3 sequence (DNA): TGTGCCAGCAGCTTGTTCCACAGCCTAACCGATACGCAGTATTTT. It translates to CASSLFHSLTDTQYF.

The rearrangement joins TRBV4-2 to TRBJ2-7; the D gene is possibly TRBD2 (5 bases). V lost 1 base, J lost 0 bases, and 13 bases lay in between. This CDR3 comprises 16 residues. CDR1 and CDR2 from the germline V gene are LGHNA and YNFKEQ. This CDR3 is CASSQVSGVGSYEQYF. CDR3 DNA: TGTGCCAGCAGCCAAGTAAGCGGCGTGGGCTCCTACGAGCAGTACTTC.